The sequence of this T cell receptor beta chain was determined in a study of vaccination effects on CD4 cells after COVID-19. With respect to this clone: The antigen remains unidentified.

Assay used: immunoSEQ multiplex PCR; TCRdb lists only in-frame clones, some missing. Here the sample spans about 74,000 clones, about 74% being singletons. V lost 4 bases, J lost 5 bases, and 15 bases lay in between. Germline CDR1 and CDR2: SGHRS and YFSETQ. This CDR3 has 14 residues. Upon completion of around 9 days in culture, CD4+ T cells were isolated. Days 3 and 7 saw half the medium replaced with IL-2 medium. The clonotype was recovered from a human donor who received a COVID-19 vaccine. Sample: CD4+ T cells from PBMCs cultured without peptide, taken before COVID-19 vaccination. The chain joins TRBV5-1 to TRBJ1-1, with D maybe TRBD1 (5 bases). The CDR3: CASSTGTAGTEAFF. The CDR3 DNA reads TGCGCCAGCAGCACTGGGACCGCGGGGACTGAAGCTTTCTTT.